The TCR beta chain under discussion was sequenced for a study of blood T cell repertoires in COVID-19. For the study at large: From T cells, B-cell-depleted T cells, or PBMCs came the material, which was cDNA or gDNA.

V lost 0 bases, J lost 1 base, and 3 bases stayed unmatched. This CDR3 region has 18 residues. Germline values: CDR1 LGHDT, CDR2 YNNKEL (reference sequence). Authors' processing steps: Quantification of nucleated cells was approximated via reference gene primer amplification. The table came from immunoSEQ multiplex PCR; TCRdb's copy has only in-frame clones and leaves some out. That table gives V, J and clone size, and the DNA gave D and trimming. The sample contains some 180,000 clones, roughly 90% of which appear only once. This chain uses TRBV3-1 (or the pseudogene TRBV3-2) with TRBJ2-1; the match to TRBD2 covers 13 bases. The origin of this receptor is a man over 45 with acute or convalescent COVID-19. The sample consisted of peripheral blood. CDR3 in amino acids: CASSQERTSGRSYNEQFF. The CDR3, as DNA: TGTGCCAGCAGCCAAGAGAGGACTAGCGGGAGATCCTACAATGAGCAGTTCTTC.